Listed below are T cell receptor beta chains from one sample, sequenced in a study of blood T cell repertoires in COVID-19. Clones were sequenced by immunoSEQ multiplex PCR, and TCRdb holds only the in-frame ones, with some missing. The table includes almost 300,000 clones, around nine tenths detected once. Sequenced material: peripheral blood. The receptors shown here come from a woman aged 25 to 39 with COVID-19, enrolled during active disease. CDR3s include the opening cysteine and the closing phenylalanine or tryptophan. The D gene is left open where the match is weak. Rows may omit the clone size; those that give it use once, few, many or a size class.

TRBJ1-5 | TRBV3-1/TRBV3-2 | NA | NA | TGTGCCAGCAGCCCCTCGGGGGGAAGCAATCAGCCCCAGCATTTT | CASSPSGGSNQPQHF
TRBJ2-2 | TRBV7-6 | NA | NA | TGTGCCAGCAGCTTAGCGCCGGGGGTACCCGGGGAGCTGTTTTTT | CASSLAPGVPGELFF
TRBJ2-1 | TRBV7-9 | NA | NA | TGTGCCAGCAGGCCTGGTGGGAGTGAGCAGTTCTTC | CASRPGGSEQFF
TRBJ2-1 | TRBV5-1 | TRBD1 | NA | TGCGCCAGCAGCTTGGACGGGACAGAAGACAATGAGCAGTTCTTC | CASSLDGTEDNEQFF
TRBJ1-3 | TRBV5-1 | NA | NA | TGCGCCAGCAAACTTGAGGGGAGGGACTTTGGAAACACCATATATTTT | CASKLEGRDFGNTIYF
TRBJ2-1 | TRBV27 | NA | NA | TGTGCCAGCAGTCGGGGATACAATGAGCAGTTCTTC | CASSRGYNEQFF
TRBJ2-6 | TRBV19 | NA | NA | TGTGCCAGTATTGGCGGGACAGCTACTTTCTCTGGGGCCAACGTCCTGACTTTC | CASIGGTATFSGANVLTF
TRBJ2-1 | TRBV7-9 | NA | NA | TGTGCCAGCAGCCCGTCCTGGACAGAGTACAATGAGCAGTTCTTC | CASSPSWTEYNEQFF
TRBJ1-3 | TRBV7-9 | NA | NA | TGTGCCAGCAGCTCCCCTCAGGGCGCCGGAAACACCATATATTTT | CASSSPQGAGNTIYF
TRBJ2-2 | TRBV7-9 | NA | NA | TGTGCCAGCACTACCAGCCGGGGAGTTGACTGGAGGGGGCACGGGGAGCTGTTTTTT | CASTTSRGVDWRGHGELFF
TRBJ1-5 | TRBV11-3 | NA | NA | TGTGCCAGCAGCTTAACTCTCGCGGGACCCCTCAATCAGCCCCAGCATTTT | CASSLTLAGPLNQPQHF
TRBJ2-2 | TRBV5-1 | TRBD1 | NA | TGCGCCAGCAGCTTGGGGGGTGACCTCGACAGGGCTCTAGATCGGGAGCTGTTTTTT | CASSLGGDLDRALDRELFF
TRBJ1-1 | TRBV19 | NA | NA | TGTGCCAGTTGTCGTAGTGGGGCTCCGGGCACTGAAGCTTTCTTT | CASCRSGAPGTEAFF
TRBJ1-2 | TRBV29-1 | NA | NA | TGCAGCGTCGAAGCTAACCTTTGGGGCTACACCTTC | CSVEANLWGYTF
TRBJ2-1 | TRBV27 | NA | few | TGTGCCAGCAGTACGAGGTCGGGGTTGGATGAGCAGTTCTTC | CASSTRSGLDEQFF
TRBJ1-4 | TRBV11-2 | NA | once | TGTGCCAGCAGCTTTAACCGGGGAGTCGATGAAAAACTGTTTTTT | CASSFNRGVDEKLFF
TRBJ1-6 | TRBV6-5 | NA | few | TGTGCCAGCAGTTACCAAGGGGGAACCTATAATTCACCCCTCCACTTT | CASSYQGGTYNSPLHF
TRBJ2-7 | TRBV21-1 | NA | NA | TGTGCCAGCAGCAAAGGGGGAGGTTTTGAGCAGTACTTC | CASSKGGGFEQYF
TRBJ2-1 | TRBV6-5 | TRBD2 | NA | TGTGCCAGCAGTTACTCGCTAGCGGGGGCCGACAATGAGCAGTTCTTC | CASSYSLAGADNEQFF
TRBJ1-3 | TRBV19 | NA | once | TGTGCCAGTAGTAACACAGGGATAACTGGAAACACCATATATTTT | CASSNTGITGNTIYF
TRBJ2-7 | TRBV7-2 | TRBD2 | NA | TGTGCCAGCAGCTTAGTGACTAGCGGGGGTTCCTACGAGCAGTACTTC | CASSLVTSGGSYEQYF
TRBJ2-7 | TRBV11-2 | TRBD2 | NA | TGTGCCAGCAGCTTAGGACTTAGGGCTCGGGGGGGAGAAGAGCAGTACTTC | CASSLGLRARGGEEQYF
TRBJ1-4 | TRBV2 | NA | NA | TGTGCCAGCAGTGAAGCGGGGGCCAGGGGTGAAAAACTGTTTTTT | CASSEAGARGEKLFF
TRBJ2-1 | TRBV6-2/TRBV6-3 | TRBD2 | NA | TGTGCCAGCAGTTACACAACTAGCGGGGGCCCCAATGAGCAGTTCTTC | CASSYTTSGGPNEQFF
TRBJ2-5 | TRBV6-6 | NA | NA | TGTGCCAGCAGTTCCCTCCGGGGGACCCAAGAGACCCAGTACTTC | CASSSLRGTQETQYF
TRBJ1-2 | TRBV19 | NA | NA | TGTGCCAGTACCTCTAGTCGGGGGAATGGCTACACCTTC | CASTSSRGNGYTF
TRBJ1-4 | TRBV14 | NA | NA | TGTGCCAGCAGCCAGTCACCGCGGGGGACCGGCCTTAATGAAAAACTGTTTTTT | CASSQSPRGTGLNEKLFF
TRBJ2-2 | TRBV27 | TRBD2 | NA | TGTGCCAGCAGCTTAGCGGGGGGGAACACCGGGGAGCTGTTTTTT | CASSLAGGNTGELFF
TRBJ1-2 | TRBV18 | NA | NA | TGTGCCAGCTCCCCAGACAGGCGATTGGGAGGCTACACCTTC | CASSPDRRLGGYTF
TRBJ2-2 | TRBV14 | NA | NA | TGTGCCAGCAGCTGGTTGGGGGCCCCGATCACCGGGGAGCTGTTTTTT | CASSWLGAPITGELFF
TRBJ1-1 | TRBV12-3/TRBV12-4 | NA | NA | TGTGCCAGCAGTTTACAAGGAGTCACTGAAGCTTTCTTT | CASSLQGVTEAFF
TRBJ1-5 | TRBV7-8 | NA | NA | TGTGCCAGCAGCTTAGATCAGGTTAGCAATCAGCCCCAGCATTTT | CASSLDQVSNQPQHF
TRBJ1-6 | TRBV30 | NA | NA | TGTGCCTGCCGAGTGGGGGGGAGGGGAGATAATTCACCCCTCCACTTT | CACRVGGRGDNSPLHF